The source of this T cell receptor (beta chain) is a study of cytomegalovirus exposure and HLA in healthy donors. PCR amplification relied on 60 Vbeta primers (plus 13 Jbeta primers). TCRdb keeps only in-frame clones here, not all; method: immunoSEQ multiplex PCR. The sample shows around 150,000 clones, 75% to 90% of them seen only once. The length of the CDR3 is 14 residues. Germline-derived CDR1 and CDR2 are MNHEY and SMNVEV (reference sequence). J lost 4 bases, V lost 5 bases, and 6 bases had no gene match. Sequenced input: PBMCs. This clonotype was sampled from a man younger than 40 in good health and CMV-seronegative. This chain joins TRBV27 and TRBJ2-7, with TRBD1 matching 9 bases. The CDR3 bases are TGTGCCAGCAGTATACAGGGGGCAGTGTACGAGCAGTACTTC. Translated: CASSIQGAVYEQYF.